This TCR beta chain was sequenced during a study of T-cell memory formation after mild COVID-19. Study context: Each donor largely had its own TCR clusters. Study findings and constraints: Contracting clones from day 15 to 85 had balanced CD4/CD8; later expanders favoured CD4+.

There are 14 residues in the CDR3. V lost 2 bases and J 1 base, leaving 9 bases between the germline ends. This clonotype turned up a few times. What it binds is not known. In TCRdb, the 5' RACE reads were re-called with MiXCR into one record per CDR3 protein. The repertoire has approximately 260,000 distinct CDR3 sequences, approximately 15% of them found once; the top ten carry 22%. The sequence derives from a man aged 18 to 29 who had mild COVID-19 (a few samples of this study predate the infection). Cell type and time point are not known. The chain has TRBV12-3 or TRBV12-4 and TRBJ2-7; either TRBD1 or TRBD2 may supply D (7 bases each). The specimen was PBMCs or a T cell subset sorted from them (not recorded which). The CDR3 DNA sequence: TGTGCCAGCAGTTTACAGGGGGGGTCCTACGAGCAGTACTTC. Its translation is CASSLQGGSYEQYF.